This TCR beta chain is from a study of blood T cells in healthy people across ages. The V gene lost 5 bases and the J gene lost 3 bases, with 14 bases spanning the gap. The CDR3 length is 15 residues. A sample-barcoded 5' primer and a J-beta primer mix were used in a second PCR of about 7 to 12 cycles. TCRdb passed the 5' RACE reads through MiXCR, listing each CDR3 protein once. The top ten hold under 3% of the sample, which has 700,000 to 900,000 distinct CDR3 sequences, 25% to 30% seen once. General study results and limits: The donors' CMV status was not determined, possibly confounding changes in expanded clonotypes.

In regard to this clonotype: Its antigen is not identified.

The same data also went into a second study, on T cells of mothers and their children. As that study records: The people who donated were three healthy Caucasian mothers and their six children.

V is TRBV12-3 or TRBV12-4 and J is TRBJ1-5; a possible D gene is TRBD1 (5 bases). The receptor's source is a boy aged 5-17 years in good health. The sample consisted of blood. For the CDR3, the DNA is TGTGCCAGCAGTCCCCCAGGGTTGGACAATCAGCCCCAGCATTTT. Translating gives CASSPPGLDNQPQHF.